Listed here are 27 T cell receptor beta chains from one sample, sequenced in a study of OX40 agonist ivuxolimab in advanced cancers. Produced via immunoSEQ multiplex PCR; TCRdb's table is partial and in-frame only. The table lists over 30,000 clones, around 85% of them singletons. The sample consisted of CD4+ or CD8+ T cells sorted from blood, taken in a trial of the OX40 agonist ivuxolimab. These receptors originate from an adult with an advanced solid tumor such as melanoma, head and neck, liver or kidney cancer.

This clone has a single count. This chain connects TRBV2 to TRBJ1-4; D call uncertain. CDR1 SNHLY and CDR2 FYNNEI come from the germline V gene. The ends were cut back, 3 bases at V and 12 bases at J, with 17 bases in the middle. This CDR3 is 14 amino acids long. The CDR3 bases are TGTGCCAGCAGTGACCCCGCGGGTCTTAAGGAACTGTTTTTT. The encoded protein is CASSDPAGLKELFF.

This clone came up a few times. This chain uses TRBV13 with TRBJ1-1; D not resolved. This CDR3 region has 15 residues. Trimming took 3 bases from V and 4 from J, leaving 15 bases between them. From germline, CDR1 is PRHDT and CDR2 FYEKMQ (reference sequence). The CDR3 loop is CASSFKTYRGTEAFF. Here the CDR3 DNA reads TGTGCCAGCAGCTTTAAGACATACCGGGGCACTGAAGCTTTCTTT.

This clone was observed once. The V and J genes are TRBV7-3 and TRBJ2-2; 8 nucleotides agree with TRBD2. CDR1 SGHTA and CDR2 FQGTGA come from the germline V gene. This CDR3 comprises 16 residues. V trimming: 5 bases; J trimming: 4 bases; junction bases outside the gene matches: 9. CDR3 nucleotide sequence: TGTGCCAGCAGCAGAAACGCGGGGGGCCCCACCGGGGAGCTGTTTTTT. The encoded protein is CASSRNAGGPTGELFF.

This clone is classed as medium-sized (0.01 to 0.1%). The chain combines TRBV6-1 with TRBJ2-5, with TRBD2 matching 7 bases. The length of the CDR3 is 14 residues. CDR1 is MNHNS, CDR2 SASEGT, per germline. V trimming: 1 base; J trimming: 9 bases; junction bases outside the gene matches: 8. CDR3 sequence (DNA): TGTGCCAGCAGTGAAGACCCCGGGGGGAGGTCCCAGTACTTC. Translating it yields CASSEDPGGRSQYF.

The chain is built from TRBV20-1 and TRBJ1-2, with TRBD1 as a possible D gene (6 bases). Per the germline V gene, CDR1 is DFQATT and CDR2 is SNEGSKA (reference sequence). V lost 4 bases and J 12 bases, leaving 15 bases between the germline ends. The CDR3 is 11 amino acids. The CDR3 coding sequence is TGCAGTGCTAACCCGGGACAAGTGAACACCTTC. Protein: CSANPGQVNTF.

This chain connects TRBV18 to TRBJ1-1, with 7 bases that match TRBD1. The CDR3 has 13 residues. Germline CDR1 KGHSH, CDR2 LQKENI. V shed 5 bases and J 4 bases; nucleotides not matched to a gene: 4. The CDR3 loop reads CASSIPGGTEAFF. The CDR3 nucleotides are TGTGCCAGCTCAATTCCAGGGGGCACTGAAGCTTTCTTT.

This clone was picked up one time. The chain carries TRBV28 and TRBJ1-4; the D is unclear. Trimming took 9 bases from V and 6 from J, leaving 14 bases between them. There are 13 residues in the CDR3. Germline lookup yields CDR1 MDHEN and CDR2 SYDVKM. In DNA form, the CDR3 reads TGTGCCAGTCTGGAGGCTTTCGATGAAAAACTGTTTTTT. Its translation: CASLEAFDEKLFF.

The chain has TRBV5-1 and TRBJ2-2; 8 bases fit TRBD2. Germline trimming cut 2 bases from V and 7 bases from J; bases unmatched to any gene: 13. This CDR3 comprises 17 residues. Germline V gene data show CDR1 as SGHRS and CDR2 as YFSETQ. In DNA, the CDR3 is TGCGCCAGCAGCTTAATAACGGGAGGGCCGGAGGACGGGGAGCTGTTTTTT. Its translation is CASSLITGGPEDGELFF.

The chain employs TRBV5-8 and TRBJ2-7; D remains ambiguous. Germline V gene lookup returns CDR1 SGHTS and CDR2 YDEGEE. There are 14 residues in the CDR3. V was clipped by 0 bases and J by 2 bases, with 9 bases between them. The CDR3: CASSLGPATYEQYF. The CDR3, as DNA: TGTGCCAGCAGCTTGGGCCCCGCCACCTACGAGCAGTACTTC.

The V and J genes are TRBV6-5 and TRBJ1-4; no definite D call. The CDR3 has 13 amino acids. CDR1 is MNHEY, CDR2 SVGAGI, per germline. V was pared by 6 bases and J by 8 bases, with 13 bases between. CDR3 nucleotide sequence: TGTGCCAGCAGACCCGCTGGGGAAGAAAAACTGTTTTTT. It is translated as CASRPAGEEKLFF.

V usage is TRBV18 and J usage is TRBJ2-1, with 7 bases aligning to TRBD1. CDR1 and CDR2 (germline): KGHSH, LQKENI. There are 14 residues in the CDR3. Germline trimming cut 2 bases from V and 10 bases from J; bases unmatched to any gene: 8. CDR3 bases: TGTGCCAGCTCACCATGGGACAGCCTCAGGGAGCAGTTCTTC. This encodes CASSPWDSLREQFF.

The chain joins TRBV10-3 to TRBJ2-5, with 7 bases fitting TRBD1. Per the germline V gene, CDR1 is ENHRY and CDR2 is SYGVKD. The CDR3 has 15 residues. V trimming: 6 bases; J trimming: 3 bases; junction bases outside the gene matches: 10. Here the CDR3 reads CAIRPREGAKETQYF. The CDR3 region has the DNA TGTGCCATCAGGCCCCGTGAGGGGGCGAAAGAGACCCAGTACTTC.

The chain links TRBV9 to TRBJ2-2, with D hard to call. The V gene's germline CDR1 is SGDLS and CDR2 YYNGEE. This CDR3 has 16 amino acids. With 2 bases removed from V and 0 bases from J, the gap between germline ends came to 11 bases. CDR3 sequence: CASSVSGTTNTGELFF. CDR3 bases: TGTGCCAGCAGCGTTTCCGGTACTACGAACACCGGGGAGCTGTTTTTT.

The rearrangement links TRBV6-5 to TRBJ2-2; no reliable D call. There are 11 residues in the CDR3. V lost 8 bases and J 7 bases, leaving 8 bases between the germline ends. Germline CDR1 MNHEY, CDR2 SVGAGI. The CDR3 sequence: CASSISGELFF. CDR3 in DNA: TGTGCCAGCTCGATTAGCGGGGAGCTGTTTTTT.

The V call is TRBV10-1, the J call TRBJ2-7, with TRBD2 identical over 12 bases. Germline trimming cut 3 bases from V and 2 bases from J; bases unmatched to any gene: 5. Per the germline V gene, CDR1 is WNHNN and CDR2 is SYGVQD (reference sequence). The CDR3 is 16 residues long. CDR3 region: CASSDRGLAGTYEQYF. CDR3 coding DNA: TGCGCCAGCAGTGACCGAGGACTAGCGGGAACCTACGAGCAGTACTTC.

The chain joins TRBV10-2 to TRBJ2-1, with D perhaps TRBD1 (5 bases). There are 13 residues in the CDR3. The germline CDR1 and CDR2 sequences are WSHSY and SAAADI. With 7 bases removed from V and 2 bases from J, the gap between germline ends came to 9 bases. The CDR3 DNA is TGCGCCAGCAATGGGGCCCCCTACAATGAGCAGTTCTTC. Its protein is CASNGAPYNEQFF.

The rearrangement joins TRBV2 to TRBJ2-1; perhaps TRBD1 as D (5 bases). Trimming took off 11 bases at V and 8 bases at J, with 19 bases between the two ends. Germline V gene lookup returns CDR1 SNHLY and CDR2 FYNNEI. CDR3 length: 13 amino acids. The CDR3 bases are TGTGCCGGCCACCCCGGCCAAGGGGATGAGCAGTTCTTC. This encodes CAGHPGQGDEQFF.

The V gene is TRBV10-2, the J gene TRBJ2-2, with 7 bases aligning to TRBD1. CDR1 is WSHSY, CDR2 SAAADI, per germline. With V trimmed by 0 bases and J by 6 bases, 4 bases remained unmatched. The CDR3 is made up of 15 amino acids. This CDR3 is CASSESGGLAGELFF. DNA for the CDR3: TGCGCCAGCAGTGAGTCAGGGGGCTTGGCCGGGGAGCTGTTTTTT.

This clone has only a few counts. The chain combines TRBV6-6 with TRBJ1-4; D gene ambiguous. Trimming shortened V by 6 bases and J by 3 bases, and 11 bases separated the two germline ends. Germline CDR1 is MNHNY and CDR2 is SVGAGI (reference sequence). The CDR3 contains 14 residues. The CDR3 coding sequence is TGTGCCAGCAGCCCACCTACAGCTAATGAAAAACTGTTTTTT. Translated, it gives CASSPPTANEKLFF.

The CDR3, as DNA: TGTGCCAGCAGTTACCAGGGGGCGAATGGCTACACCTTC. This sequence encodes CASSYQGANGYTF. This sequence joins TRBV6-5 and TRBJ1-2; 8 nucleotides align to TRBD1. From germline, CDR1 is MNHEY and CDR2 SVGAGI. CDR3 length: 13 amino acids. V dropped 2 bases and J dropped 6; count of bases not matched to a gene: 2.

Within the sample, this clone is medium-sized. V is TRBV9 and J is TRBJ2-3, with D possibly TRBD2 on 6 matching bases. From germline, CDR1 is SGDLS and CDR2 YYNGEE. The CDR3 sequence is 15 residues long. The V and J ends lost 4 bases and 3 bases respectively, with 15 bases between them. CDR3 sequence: CASSPELARTDTQYF. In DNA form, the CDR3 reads TGTGCCAGCAGCCCCGAGCTAGCGAGAACAGATACGCAGTATTTT.

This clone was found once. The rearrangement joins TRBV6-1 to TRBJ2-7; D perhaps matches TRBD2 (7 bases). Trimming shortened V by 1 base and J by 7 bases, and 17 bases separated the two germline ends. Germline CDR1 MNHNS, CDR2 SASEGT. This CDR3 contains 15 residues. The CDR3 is CASSEGGGRRGEQYF. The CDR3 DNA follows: TGTGCCAGCAGTGAAGGGGGAGGGAGGAGGGGGGAGCAGTACTTC.

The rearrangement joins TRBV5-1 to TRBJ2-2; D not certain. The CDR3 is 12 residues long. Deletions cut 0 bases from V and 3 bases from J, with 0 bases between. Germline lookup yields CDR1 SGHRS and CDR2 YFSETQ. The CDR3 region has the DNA TGCGCCAGCAGCTTGGACACCGGGGAGCTGTTTTTT. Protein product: CASSLDTGELFF.

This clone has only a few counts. In nucleotides, the CDR3 is TGTGCCAGCAGTCCCTCAGGGGGCACCGGGGAGCTGTTTTTT. As protein: CASSPSGGTGELFF. This chain joins TRBV2 and TRBJ2-2; the match to TRBD1 covers 7 bases. The germline CDR1 and CDR2 sequences are SNHLY and FYNNEI. V lost 5 bases and J lost 4; bases outside the gene matches: 4. The CDR3 spans 14 residues. Complete variable domain (other parts from reference TRBV2 and TRBJ2-2): EPEVTQTPSHQVTQMGQEVILRCVPISNHLYFYWYRQILGQKVEFLVSFYNNEISEKSEIFDDQFSVERPDGSNFTLKIRSTKLEDSAMYFCASSPSGGTGELFFGEGSRLTVL.

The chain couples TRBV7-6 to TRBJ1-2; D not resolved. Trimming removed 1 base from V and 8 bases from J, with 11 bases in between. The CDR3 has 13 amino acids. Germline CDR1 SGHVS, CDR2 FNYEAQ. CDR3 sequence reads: CASSLGWGLGYTF. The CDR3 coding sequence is TGTGCCAGCAGCTTAGGTTGGGGTTTGGGCTACACCTTC.

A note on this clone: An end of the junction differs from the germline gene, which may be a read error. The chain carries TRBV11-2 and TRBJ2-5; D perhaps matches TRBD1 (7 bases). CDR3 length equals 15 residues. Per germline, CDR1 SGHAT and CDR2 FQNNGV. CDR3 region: CASRGTRRGSEEQYF. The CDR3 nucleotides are TGCGCCTCCAGGGGGACGCGGAGGGGGTCTGAAGAGCAGTACTTC.

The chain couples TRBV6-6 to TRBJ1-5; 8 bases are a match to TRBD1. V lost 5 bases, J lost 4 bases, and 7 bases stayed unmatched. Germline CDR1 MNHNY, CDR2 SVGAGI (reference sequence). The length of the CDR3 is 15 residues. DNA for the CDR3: TGTGCCAGCAGTACCGGACAGGGCCGAAATCAGCCCCAGCATTTT. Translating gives CASSTGQGRNQPQHF.